Below are 18 T cell receptor beta chains sequenced from a single sample in a study of blood T cell repertoires in COVID-19 (dated by TCRdb to 2019 to 2021). Preparation of the library involved the immunoSEQ multiplex PCR assay. TCRdb stores this immuneACCESS table with in-frame sequences only. Part of the clones is absent; in the studies checked, under half of the shortfall reflects unresolved V genes, and no reason is known for the rest. The sample has hundreds of thousands of clones on record, more than 75% of them singletons. Of the sample, about 3% is held by the ten largest clones. Sequencing input: PBMCs or T cells enriched from blood (not recorded which). Receptors were obtained from a woman aged 25 to 39 who had recovered from COVID-19.

This chain connects TRBV28 to TRBJ2-7; 8 nucleotides line up with TRBD1. This CDR3 has 12 residues. Trimming removed 9 bases from V and 3 bases from J; junction bases left unmatched: 4. Germline CDR1 MDHEN, CDR2 SYDVKM. CDR3 in amino acids: CASKQGDYEQYF. The CDR3 nucleotides read TGTGCCAGTAAACAGGGGGACTACGAGCAGTACTTC.

This clone was seen only a few times. CDR3 nucleotide sequence: TGTGCCAGCAGTTCCTTGTCAGGGGGCGGCTGGTATGGCTACACCTTC. Amino acid sequence: CASSSLSGGGWYGYTF. The J gene is TRBJ1-2, the V gene TRBV28; 8 bases fit TRBD1. Per the germline V gene, CDR1 is MDHEN and CDR2 is SYDVKM. The CDR3 consists of 16 residues. V was pared by 4 bases and J by 5 bases, with 12 bases of the junction left unmatched.

This sequence joins TRBV7-9 and TRBJ1-6; D gene ambiguous. Trimming cost V 3 bases and J 10 bases, with 16 bases left between them. CDR1 is SEHNR, CDR2 FQNEAQ, per germline (reference sequence). The CDR3 contains 15 residues. CDR3 sequence (DNA): TGTGCCAGCAGCTTGGTGACGGGATCCCAATCACCCCTCCACTTT. The encoded protein is CASSLVTGSQSPLHF.

This clone was detected a few times. The CDR3 DNA sequence: TGTGCCAGTAGTATGATTTCTACGGCCTCCAGCGCCTATGGCTACACCTTC. Its protein product is CASSMISTASSAYGYTF. The rearrangement joins TRBV19 to TRBJ1-2; no reliable D call. Deletions cut 3 bases from V and 4 bases from J, with 21 bases between. The CDR3 length is 17 residues. Germline V CDR1 and CDR2: LNHDA, SQIVND (reference sequence).

The chain uses TRBV11-2 and TRBJ2-7; D not certain. Between the trimmed V and J ends, which lost 6 bases and 5 bases, there was a span of 14 bases. From germline, CDR1 is SGHAT and CDR2 FQNNGV. The CDR3 has 13 residues. CDR3 nucleotides: TGTGCCAGCAGTTCTTCCTTGCAGGACGAGCAGTACTTC. Its protein is CASSSSLQDEQYF.

The chain recombines TRBV5-1 with TRBJ2-1, with TRBD2 matching over 7 bases. V shed 4 bases and J 9 bases; nucleotides not matched to a gene: 4. The CDR3 is 12 amino acids. In germline, CDR1 is SGHRS, CDR2 YFSETQ. CDR3: CASSDLAVEQFF. In nucleotides, the CDR3 is TGCGCCAGCAGCGATCTAGCGGTTGAGCAGTTCTTC.

This clone turned up a few times. V usage is TRBV15 and J usage is TRBJ1-4; D gene uncertain. Germline V gene data show CDR1 as LNHNV and CDR2 as YYDKDF (reference sequence). This CDR3 has 15 residues. V lost 0 bases and J 0 bases, leaving 5 bases between the germline ends. The CDR3 nucleotides are TGTGCCACCAGCAGAGATACGGCAACTAATGAAAAACTGTTTTTT. This gives the protein CATSRDTATNEKLFF.

This clone was seen a handful of times. This chain connects TRBV7-9 to TRBJ1-1; a weak D match, TRBD1 (6 bases). This CDR3 spans 12 amino acids. The V end was cut by 2 bases, the J end by 5 bases, with 6 bases between. Germline CDR1 is SEHNR and CDR2 is FQNEAQ (reference sequence). For the CDR3, the DNA is TGTGCCAGCAGCTTAAGGGGGACTGAAGCTTTCTTT. Its protein is CASSLRGTEAFF.

The CDR3 is CASSPPPSGSGREQYF. CDR3 nucleotide sequence: TGTGCCAGCTCACCACCGCCTAGCGGGAGTGGTCGCGAGCAGTACTTC. This chain uses TRBV18 with TRBJ2-7, with 10 positions matching TRBD2. The ends lost 0 bases at V and 6 bases at J; junction bases unmatched: 8. Germline V CDR1 and CDR2: KGHSH, LQKENI. CDR3 length equals 16 residues.

This sequence joins TRBV19 and TRBJ2-3, with D perhaps matching TRBD1 (5 bases). The V end lost 5 bases, the J end lost 1 base, and 7 bases lay between the germline ends. This CDR3 is 13 amino acids long. The germline CDR1 and CDR2 sequences are LNHDA and SQIVND (reference sequence). CDR3 loop: CASSETGTDTQYF. CDR3 coding DNA: TGTGCCAGTAGTGAGACAGGCACAGATACGCAGTATTTT.

The genes are TRBV7-2 and TRBJ1-5, with D unclear. Trimming pared 5 bases from V and 0 bases from J, leaving 14 bases between. The CDR3 runs to 16 residues. The V gene's germline CDR1 is SGHTA and CDR2 FQGNSA. The CDR3 reads CASSPGRMGSNQPQHF. CDR3 coding DNA: TGTGCCAGCAGCCCAGGAAGGATGGGTAGCAATCAGCCCCAGCATTTT.

The V gene is TRBV28, the J gene TRBJ1-1; no definite D call. Trimming shortened V by 8 bases and J by 4 bases, and 11 bases separated the two germline ends. This CDR3 has 12 residues. Germline V CDR1 and CDR2: MDHEN, SYDVKM. The CDR3: CASRTGSTEAFF. The CDR3 nucleotides are TGTGCCAGCCGGACGGGGAGCACTGAAGCTTTCTTT. The whole variable domain, remainder taken from reference TRBV28 and TRBJ1-1, is DVKVTQSSRYLVKRTGEKVFLECVQDMDHENMFWYRQDPGLGLRLIYFSYDVKMKEKGDIPEGYSVSREKKERFSLILESASTNQTSMYLCASRTGSTEAFFGQGTRLTVV.

The chain uses TRBV9 and TRBJ1-2, with 9 positions matching TRBD1. The length of the CDR3 is 13 residues. V lost 2 bases, J lost 7 bases, and 3 bases stayed unmatched. Germline V CDR1 and CDR2: SGDLS, YYNGEE. CDR3 region: CASSVRQGGGYTF. As DNA, the CDR3 is TGTGCCAGCAGCGTGCGACAGGGGGGTGGCTACACCTTC.

The chain uses TRBV2 and TRBJ1-5; 12 bases line up with TRBD1. Germline loops: CDR1 SNHLY, CDR2 FYNNEI. V lost 6 bases and J lost 7; bases outside the gene matches: 7. This CDR3 spans 15 amino acids. CDR3 DNA sequence: TGTGCCAGCAGATTGGGACAGGGGGCGGGACAGCCCCAGCATTTT. Encoded protein: CASRLGQGAGQPQHF.

V usage is TRBV13 and J usage is TRBJ2-1, with D perhaps matching TRBD1 (5 bases). CDR1 PRHDT and CDR2 FYEKMQ come from the germline V gene (reference sequence). The CDR3 is 12 amino acids. V was pared by 1 base and J by 9 bases, with 7 bases between. DNA of the CDR3: TGTGCCAGCAGCTTAGCAGGGATTGAGCAGTTCTTC. Amino acid sequence: CASSLAGIEQFF.

This chain connects TRBV9 to TRBJ2-7; tentative D call: TRBD2 (6 bases). V lost 4 bases and J 6 bases, leaving 20 bases between the germline ends. CDR3 size: 15 residues. CDR1 SGDLS and CDR2 YYNGEE come from the germline V gene. CDR3 DNA: TGTGCCAGCAGCTCCAGGACTGCCGGGAGCGGCGAGCAGTACTTC. Translation: CASSSRTAGSGEQYF.

The rearrangement uses TRBV15 and TRBJ2-6, with D uncertain. CDR3 length: 15 amino acids. In germline, CDR1 is LNHNV, CDR2 YYDKDF (reference sequence). Trimming removed 0 bases from V and 0 bases from J, with 3 bases in between. CDR3 coding DNA: TGTGCCACCAGCAGAGAATACTCTGGGGCCAACGTCCTGACTTTC. It is translated as CATSREYSGANVLTF.

The chain joins TRBV28 to TRBJ1-2, with 9 bases lining up with TRBD1. CDR3 length: 13 residues. Trimming removed 4 bases from V and 8 bases from J; junction bases left unmatched: 5. Per germline, CDR1 MDHEN and CDR2 SYDVKM. Written as DNA, the CDR3 is TGTGCCAGCAGTTCAACAGGGGGCTTCGGCTACACCTTC. Protein sequence: CASSSTGGFGYTF.